The 9 T cell receptor beta chains in this list originate from one sample, sequenced in a study of OX40 agonist ivuxolimab in advanced cancers. Sequencing was performed with immunoSEQ multiplex PCR; in TCRdb, only in-frame clones are kept and a portion is missing. The sample yields around 76,000 clones, 94% seen once. Sequenced here: CD4+ or CD8+ T cells sorted from blood, sampled in a trial of the OX40 agonist ivuxolimab. The receptor set was obtained from an adult with an advanced solid tumor such as melanoma, head and neck, liver or kidney cancer.

The chain couples TRBV11-1 to TRBJ2-2; D unresolved. CDR3 length equals 16 residues. V was cut by 6 bases and J by 0 bases, with 14 bases left in between. CDR1 and CDR2 (germline): SGHAT, FQDESV (reference sequence). CDR3 nucleotide sequence: TGTGCCAGCAGTCCGATCGGTCCTCCGAACACCGGGGAGCTGTTTTTT. Translation: CASSPIGPPNTGELFF. Supplemented by reference TRBV11-1 and TRBJ2-2, the full variable domain reads EAEVAQSPRYKITEKSQAVAFWCDPISGHATLYWYRQILGQGPELLVQFQDESVVDDSQLPKDRFSAERLKGVDSTLKIQPAELGDSAMYLCASSPIGPPNTGELFFGEGSRLTVL.

The chain is built from TRBV18 and TRBJ2-6, with D possibly matching TRBD1 (6 bases). The CDR3 runs 16 residues. V was cut by 3 bases and J by 0 bases, with 9 bases left in between. CDR1 is KGHSH, CDR2 LQKENI, per germline. The CDR3 loop reads CASSPRTDSGANVLTF. The DNA for the CDR3 is TGTGCCAGCTCACCCAGGACAGACTCTGGGGCCAACGTCCTGACTTTC.

The chain links TRBV6-5 to TRBJ2-1; D call uncertain. Germline CDR1 is MNHEY and CDR2 is SVGAGI. V lost 3 bases to trimming and J lost 6 bases, with 9 bases between them. The CDR3 runs 13 residues. CDR3 amino acids: CASSYRDFNEQFF. The CDR3 coding sequence is TGTGCCAGCAGTTATAGGGATTTCAATGAGCAGTTCTTC.

The chain carries TRBV5-4 and TRBJ1-1, with D hard to call. From germline, CDR1 is SGHNT and CDR2 YYREEE (reference sequence). V gave up 10 bases and J gave up 4 bases, with 17 bases separating them. The CDR3 extends over 13 amino acids. The CDR3 nucleotides are TGTGCCTTTTTCGGCGGTGAGAGCACTGAAGCTTTCTTT. Its translation is CAFFGGESTEAFF.

The chain recombines TRBV5-4 with TRBJ1-1; the D gene is possibly TRBD1 (6 bases). Germline V gives CDR1 SGHNT, CDR2 YYREEE (reference sequence). Between the trimmed V and J ends, which lost 7 bases and 4 bases, there was a span of 14 bases. This CDR3 spans 13 amino acids. The CDR3 spells CASYPQGGTEAFF. The CDR3 DNA sequence: TGTGCCAGCTACCCACAGGGTGGCACTGAAGCTTTCTTT.

V gene TRBV19 combines with J gene TRBJ2-7, with D possibly being TRBD1 or TRBD2 (6 bases each). CDR1 is LNHDA, CDR2 SQIVND, per germline (reference sequence). V lost 1 base and J lost 5, with 9 bases in between. This CDR3 has 13 amino acids. The CDR3 region is CASSIVGGHEQYF. CDR3 coding DNA: TGTGCCAGTAGTATAGTGGGGGGCCACGAGCAGTACTTC.

The rearrangement links TRBV5-4 to TRBJ2-7; a possible D gene is TRBD2 (6 bases). CDR1 is SGHNT and CDR2 is YYREEE in the germline V gene (reference sequence). The ends were cut back, 4 bases at V and 5 bases at J, with 10 bases in the middle. This CDR3 spans 12 amino acids. CDR3 loop: CASSETSNEQYF. CDR3 nucleotide sequence: TGTGCCAGCAGCGAGACTAGTAACGAGCAGTACTTC.

The chain employs TRBV4-3 and TRBJ2-1; 7 bases match TRBD2. V was pared by 6 bases and J by 5 bases, with 7 bases of the junction left unmatched. The CDR3 runs 14 residues. Germline values: CDR1 LGHNA, CDR2 YSLEER. The CDR3 region has the DNA TGCGCCAGCAGTCACGGGGGGAAGCACAATGAGCAGTTCTTC. It specifies CASSHGGKHNEQFF.

The chain is built from TRBV12-5 and TRBJ1-1; 7 bases are shared with TRBD1. With V trimmed by 1 base and J by 7 bases, 3 bases remained unmatched. Germline CDR1 and CDR2: LGHNT and FRNRAP. This CDR3 spans 13 amino acids. The CDR3 nucleotides read TGTGCTAGTGGTTTGGGACAGGGTTTTGAAGCTTTCTTT. It yields the protein CASGLGQGFEAFF. Supplemented by reference TRBV12-5 and TRBJ1-1, the full variable domain reads DARVTQTPRHKVTEMGQEVTMRCQPILGHNTVFWYRQTMMQGLELLAYFRNRAPLDDSGMPKDRFSAEMPDATLATLKIQPSEPRDSAVYFCASGLGQGFEAFFGQGTRLTVV.